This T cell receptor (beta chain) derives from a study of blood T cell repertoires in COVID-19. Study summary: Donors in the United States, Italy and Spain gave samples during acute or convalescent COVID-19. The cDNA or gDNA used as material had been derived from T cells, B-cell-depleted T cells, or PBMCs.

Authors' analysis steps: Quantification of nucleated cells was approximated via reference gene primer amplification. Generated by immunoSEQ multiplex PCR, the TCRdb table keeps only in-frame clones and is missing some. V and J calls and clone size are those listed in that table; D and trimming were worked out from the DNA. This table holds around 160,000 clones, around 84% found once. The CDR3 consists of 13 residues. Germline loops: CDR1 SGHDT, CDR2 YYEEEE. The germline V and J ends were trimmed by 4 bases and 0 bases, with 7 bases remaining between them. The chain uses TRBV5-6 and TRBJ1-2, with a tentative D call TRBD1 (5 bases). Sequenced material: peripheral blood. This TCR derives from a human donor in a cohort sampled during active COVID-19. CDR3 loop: CASSLQANYGYTF. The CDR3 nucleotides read TGTGCCAGCAGCCTACAGGCTAACTATGGCTACACCTTC.